The T cell receptor beta chain under discussion was sequenced for a study of Ad26.COV2.S vaccination and SARS-CoV-2 variants. Across the whole study: Once or twice, 56 days apart, Ad26.COV2.S was delivered intramuscularly.

Noted treatment: roughly 18 received Ad26.COV2.S at low or high dose, single or two shots; about five received placebo; per-sample allocation not given. Samples came from day 63 after the first vaccine or placebo injection. A remark on this clone: The antigen remains undetermined.

V was shortened by 4 bases and J by 2 bases, with 17 bases between the two germline ends. Germline V gene sequence: CDR1 SGHVS, CDR2 FQNEAQ. The CDR3 consists of 17 residues. Regarding the study as a whole: Comparability of non-spike TCR breadth was observed across vaccine and placebo recipients. Analytic work on TCR breadth and depth might have understated the full extent of total T cell responses.

Using immunoSEQ multiplex PCR, the repertoire was profiled, and TCRdb retains in-frame clones only, with some absent. Of 380,000 or so clones in the sample, around nine tenths were seen once. This sample comprised peripheral blood, obtained in a trial of Ad26.COV2.S vaccine versus placebo. This TCR was sampled from a person aged 18-65 years who received the Ad26.COV2.S COVID-19 vaccine or a placebo. The rearrangement joins TRBV7-8 to TRBJ2-2; perhaps TRBD2 as D (7 bases). This CDR3 reads CASSSRLQGLNTGELFF. The CDR3 coding sequence is TGTGCCAGCAGCTCAAGATTACAGGGACTAAACACCGGGGAGCTGTTTTTT.